A selection of T cell receptor beta chains follows, all from one sample in a study of OX40 agonist ivuxolimab in advanced cancers. The method was immunoSEQ multiplex PCR; TCRdb's version includes in-frame clones alone and lacks a portion of them. The sample lists 70,000 or so clones, approximately 90% occurring once. The source material was CD4+ or CD8+ T cells sorted from blood, sampled in a trial of the OX40 agonist ivuxolimab. Receptor source: an adult with an advanced solid tumor such as melanoma, head and neck, liver or kidney cancer. CDR3s include the opening cysteine and the closing phenylalanine or tryptophan. A D gene is named only where the DNA matches it firmly. Not all rows give a size; the values are once, few, many and, for expanded clones, a class.

D gene: TRBD2; J gene: TRBJ2-1; clone size: .; V gene: TRBV10-1; CDR3 protein: CASSWRSGDEQFF; CDR3 DNA: TGCGCCAGCAGTTGGAGAAGCGGGGACGAGCAGTTCTTC
D gene: .; J gene: TRBJ2-2; clone size: .; V gene: TRBV9; CDR3 protein: CASSGRTNTGELFF; CDR3 DNA: TGTGCCAGCAGCGGCCGGACGAACACCGGGGAGCTGTTTTTT
D gene: TRBD2; J gene: TRBJ2-1; clone size: .; V gene: TRBV4-1; CDR3 protein: CASSQDGGGSYNEQFF; CDR3 DNA: TGCGCCAGCAGCCAAGACGGGGGAGGGTCCTACAATGAGCAGTTCTTC
D gene: .; J gene: TRBJ1-5; clone size: few; V gene: TRBV23-1; CDR3 protein: CASSQQGRSNQPQHF; CDR3 DNA: TGCGCCAGCAGTCAGCAGGGACGGAGCAATCAGCCCCAGCATTTT
D gene: .; J gene: TRBJ1-4; clone size: .; V gene: TRBV10-2; CDR3 protein: CASRGEKLFF; CDR3 DNA: TGCGCCAGCAGAGGGGAAAAACTGTTTTTT
D gene: TRBD1; J gene: TRBJ2-7; clone size: .; V gene: TRBV7-7; CDR3 protein: CASSPGTGGLYEQYF; CDR3 DNA: TGTGCTAGCAGCCCTGGGACAGGGGGCTTGTACGAGCAGTACTTC
D gene: .; J gene: TRBJ1-5; clone size: .; V gene: TRBV13; CDR3 protein: CASSHRDSNQPQHF; CDR3 DNA: TGTGCCAGCAGCCACAGGGATAGCAATCAGCCCCAGCATTTT
D gene: TRBD1; J gene: TRBJ1-5; clone size: few; V gene: TRBV30; CDR3 protein: CAWSGTGHQPQHF; CDR3 DNA: TGTGCCTGGAGCGGGACAGGGCATCAGCCCCAGCATTTT
D gene: .; J gene: TRBJ1-2; clone size: .; V gene: TRBV6-5; CDR3 protein: CASSYSGASTYYGYTF; CDR3 DNA: TGTGCCAGCAGCTACTCAGGGGCCAGCACATACTATGGCTACACCTTC
D gene: TRBD2; J gene: TRBJ2-1; clone size: .; V gene: TRBV2; CDR3 protein: CASSHPRGGGGDYNEQFF; CDR3 DNA: TGTGCCAGCAGCCACCCCCGAGGGGGCGGGGGGGACTACAATGAGCAGTTCTTC
D gene: .; J gene: TRBJ1-5; clone size: .; V gene: TRBV27; CDR3 protein: CASSLSGARPQHF; CDR3 DNA: TGTGCCAGCAGTCTGTCAGGGGCTCGGCCCCAGCATTTT
D gene: .; J gene: TRBJ1-5; clone size: .; V gene: TRBV6-1; CDR3 protein: CASRQDQPQHF; CDR3 DNA: TGTGCCAGCAGGCAGGATCAGCCCCAGCATTTT
D gene: .; J gene: TRBJ1-5; clone size: .; V gene: TRBV5-1; CDR3 protein: CASSLDASHQPQHF; CDR3 DNA: TGCGCCAGCAGCTTGGACGCCTCTCACCAGCCCCAGCATTTT
D gene: .; J gene: TRBJ1-1; clone size: .; V gene: TRBV19; CDR3 protein: CASTELGGINTEAFF; CDR3 DNA: TGTGCCAGTACCGAATTGGGGGGTATAAACACTGAAGCTTTCTTT
D gene: .; J gene: TRBJ2-1; clone size: once; V gene: TRBV13; CDR3 protein: CASSLSLLGEQFF; CDR3 DNA: TGTGCCAGCAGCTTAAGCCTGCTAGGTGAGCAGTTCTTC
D gene: .; J gene: TRBJ1-2; clone size: .; V gene: TRBV7-9; CDR3 protein: CASSLDRDDYGYTF; CDR3 DNA: TGTGCCAGCAGCTTAGACCGGGACGACTATGGCTACACCTTC
D gene: .; J gene: TRBJ1-2; clone size: .; V gene: TRBV7-9; CDR3 protein: CASSLAGTAYGYTF; CDR3 DNA: TGTGCCAGCAGCTTGGCCGGGACGGCCTATGGCTACACCTTC
D gene: TRBD1; J gene: TRBJ1-2; clone size: .; V gene: TRBV7-8; CDR3 protein: CASSSSSGTGVGSYGYTF; CDR3 DNA: TGTGCCAGCAGCTCCTCCTCCGGGACAGGGGTTGGTAGCTATGGCTACACCTTC
D gene: .; J gene: TRBJ2-5; clone size: .; V gene: TRBV7-2; CDR3 protein: CASRDTDSAKETQYF; CDR3 DNA: TGTGCCAGCAGAGATACGGACAGCGCTAAAGAGACCCAGTACTTC
D gene: TRBD1; J gene: TRBJ2-7; clone size: .; V gene: TRBV4-3; CDR3 protein: CASSQGVGQGLYEQYF; CDR3 DNA: TGCGCCAGCAGCCAAGGGGTGGGACAGGGGTTATACGAGCAGTACTTC
D gene: .; J gene: TRBJ2-7; clone size: .; V gene: TRBV11-3; CDR3 protein: CASSLSGVSYEQYF; CDR3 DNA: TGTGCCAGCAGCTTATCAGGCGTCTCCTACGAGCAGTACTTC
D gene: .; J gene: TRBJ1-6; clone size: .; V gene: TRBV4-1; CDR3 protein: CASSQVTSNSPLHF; CDR3 DNA: TGCGCCAGCAGCCAAGTTACTAGTAATTCACCCCTCCACTTT
D gene: .; J gene: TRBJ2-7; clone size: .; V gene: TRBV7-9; CDR3 protein: CASSSTIPGHRTYEQYF; CDR3 DNA: TGTGCCAGCAGCTCTACAATCCCGGGACATCGCACCTACGAGCAGTACTTC
D gene: .; J gene: TRBJ2-2; clone size: .; V gene: TRBV12-1; CDR3 protein: CASSFAETRDTGELFF; CDR3 DNA: TGTGCCAGCAGCTTTGCGGAGACTAGGGACACCGGGGAGCTGTTTTTT
D gene: TRBD1; J gene: TRBJ1-1; clone size: .; V gene: TRBV9; CDR3 protein: CASSVSGTGDTEAFF; CDR3 DNA: TGTGCCAGCAGCGTTTCCGGGACAGGGGACACTGAAGCTTTCTTT
D gene: .; J gene: TRBJ2-7; clone size: .; V gene: TRBV12-5; CDR3 protein: CASGLVPAYEQYF; CDR3 DNA: TGTGCTAGTGGTTTGGTACCAGCCTACGAGCAGTACTTC
D gene: .; J gene: TRBJ2-2; clone size: .; V gene: TRBV7-2; CDR3 protein: CASSLFGTGFELTGELFF; CDR3 DNA: TGTGCCAGCAGCTTATTTGGGACGGGTTTTGAGCTCACCGGGGAGCTGTTTTTT
D gene: .; J gene: TRBJ1-1; clone size: .; V gene: TRBV10-1; CDR3 protein: CASSAWGPLNTEAFF; CDR3 DNA: TGCGCCAGTTCAGCCTGGGGGCCTTTGAACACTGAAGCTTTCTTT
D gene: TRBD1; J gene: TRBJ1-1; clone size: .; V gene: TRBV4-1; CDR3 protein: CASSAGTVNTEAFF; CDR3 DNA: TGCGCCAGCAGCGCAGGGACAGTGAACACTGAAGCTTTCTTT
D gene: TRBD2; J gene: TRBJ2-5; clone size: .; V gene: TRBV6-1; CDR3 protein: CASRDSGGRETQYF; CDR3 DNA: TGTGCCAGCAGGGACAGCGGGGGGAGAGAGACCCAGTACTTC
D gene: .; J gene: TRBJ1-6; clone size: .; V gene: TRBV19; CDR3 protein: CARAGSINNSPLHF; CDR3 DNA: TGTGCCAGGGCCGGCTCAATCAATAATTCACCCCTCCACTTT
D gene: .; J gene: TRBJ2-3; clone size: .; V gene: TRBV18; CDR3 protein: CASSSGSTDTQYF; CDR3 DNA: TGTGCCAGCTCATCAGGGAGCACAGATACGCAGTATTTT
D gene: .; J gene: TRBJ2-7; clone size: .; V gene: TRBV5-1; CDR3 protein: CASSLVGGSYEQYF; CDR3 DNA: TGCGCCAGCAGCTTGGTCGGAGGGTCCTACGAGCAGTACTTC
D gene: .; J gene: TRBJ2-2; clone size: few; V gene: TRBV19; CDR3 protein: CASSTGPRRGPNTGELFF; CDR3 DNA: TGTGCCAGTAGTACGGGACCCCGCCGGGGCCCAAACACCGGGGAGCTGTTTTTT
D gene: .; J gene: TRBJ2-7; clone size: .; V gene: TRBV6-1; CDR3 protein: CASRAPTYEQYF; CDR3 DNA: TGTGCCAGCAGAGCACCAACCTACGAGCAGTACTTC
D gene: .; J gene: TRBJ1-1; clone size: .; V gene: TRBV9; CDR3 protein: CASSGRKGDTEAFF; CDR3 DNA: TGTGCCAGCAGTGGCAGGAAAGGGGACACTGAAGCTTTCTTT
D gene: .; J gene: TRBJ2-3; clone size: .; V gene: TRBV7-6; CDR3 protein: CASSQGGLAEIFTDTQYF; CDR3 DNA: TGTGCCAGCAGCCAGGGGGGCCTAGCGGAGATTTTCACAGATACGCAGTATTTT
D gene: .; J gene: TRBJ2-2; clone size: .; V gene: TRBV9; CDR3 protein: CASSVWTENTGELFF; CDR3 DNA: TGTGCCAGCAGCGTTTGGACAGAGAACACCGGGGAGCTGTTTTTT
D gene: TRBD1; J gene: TRBJ2-2; clone size: .; V gene: TRBV7-3; CDR3 protein: CASSLRDSEFTGELFF; CDR3 DNA: TGTGCCAGCAGCCTCCGGGACAGCGAATTCACCGGGGAGCTGTTTTTT
D gene: TRBD1; J gene: TRBJ2-7; clone size: .; V gene: TRBV2; CDR3 protein: CASKGTASYEQYF; CDR3 DNA: TGTGCCAGCAAAGGGACAGCTTCCTACGAGCAGTACTTC
D gene: .; J gene: TRBJ2-1; clone size: .; V gene: TRBV27; CDR3 protein: CASSSGVGPHGEQFF; CDR3 DNA: TGTGCCAGCAGTTCCGGCGTTGGGCCGCACGGTGAGCAGTTCTTC
D gene: TRBD1; J gene: TRBJ2-3; clone size: .; V gene: TRBV9; CDR3 protein: CASSSQGAPSTDTQYF; CDR3 DNA: TGTGCCAGCAGCTCACAGGGGGCGCCTAGCACAGATACGCAGTATTTT
D gene: .; J gene: TRBJ1-3; clone size: .; V gene: TRBV19; CDR3 protein: CASSIGGNTIYF; CDR3 DNA: TGTGCCAGTAGTATCGGTGGAAACACCATATATTTT
D gene: TRBD1; J gene: TRBJ2-5; clone size: .; V gene: TRBV11-2; CDR3 protein: CASRPGQGSPQVQAQYF; CDR3 DNA: TGTGCCAGCAGACCTGGACAGGGGTCTCCACAGGTTCAGGCCCAGTACTTC
D gene: .; J gene: TRBJ2-2; clone size: once; V gene: TRBV4-1; CDR3 protein: CASSQVGEGLGTGELFF; CDR3 DNA: TGCGCCAGCAGCCAAGTGGGCGAGGGGTTGGGAACCGGGGAGCTGTTTTTT